This T cell receptor beta chain comes out of a study of cytotoxic CD8 clonotypes in ibrutinib-treated CLL. TCRdb's copy holds only in-frame clones and misses some; the assay was immunoSEQ multiplex PCR. The top ten hold roughly 20% of the sample, which has about 50,000 clones, less than 90% seen once. The CDR3 is made up of 17 amino acids. Per the germline V gene, CDR1 is KGHSH and CDR2 is LQKENI. Trimming removed 1 base at V and 4 bases at J, with 18 bases between. Roughly 2 micrograms of genomic DNA from cryopreserved PBMCs went into TCR beta libraries. Sequenced material: PBMCs, taken after 24 months of ibrutinib treatment. The source of this sequence is a human donor with chronic lymphocytic leukemia. The chain links TRBV18 to TRBJ2-3, with D unresolved. In DNA form, the CDR3 reads TGTGCCAGCTCACCACTCCTAGATATAGGAAGGTCAGATACGCAGTATTTT. It yields the protein CASSPLLDIGRSDTQYF.